Listed below are T cell receptor beta chains from one sample, sequenced in a study of T cells in Graves' hyperthyroidism and ophthalmopathy. Using its own MiXCR run on the multiplex PCR reads, TCRdb lists one record per CDR3 protein. Of about 380,000 distinct CDR3 sequences detected, around a sixth appear once; the ten largest clones hold 40%. Sequenced input: blood. Receptors were obtained from a man between 18 and 29 years old with Graves' ophthalmopathy. CDR3s include the opening cysteine and the closing phenylalanine or tryptophan. The order of the fields is V gene, D gene, clone size, J gene, CDR3 protein, CDR3 DNA. D genes are given only for firm matches. Only some rows state a clone size, as once, few, many or a class for expanded clones.

v_gene: TRBV20-1
d_gene: TRBD2
abundance: -
j_gene: TRBJ2-2
CDR3aa: CSARGGAPGELFF
CDR3nt: TGCAGTGCTCGGGGGGGGGCTCCCGGGGAGCTGTTTTTT

v_gene: TRBV20-1
d_gene: TRBD2
abundance: many
j_gene: TRBJ2-3
CDR3aa: CSARGQRGSTDTQYF
CDR3nt: TGCAGTGCTAGAGGGCAGCGGGGGTCCACAGATACGCAGTATTTT

v_gene: TRBV7-9
d_gene: -
abundance: -
j_gene: TRBJ1-6
CDR3aa: CASSQDVPTLHF
CDR3nt: TGTGCCAGCAGCCAGGACGTCCCCACCCTCCACTTT

v_gene: TRBV6-1
d_gene: TRBD1
abundance: -
j_gene: TRBJ2-2
CDR3aa: CASSRDRFSGELFF
CDR3nt: TGTGCCAGCAGTCGGGACAGGTTCTCCGGGGAGCTGTTTTTT

v_gene: TRBV9
d_gene: -
abundance: -
j_gene: TRBJ2-1
CDR3aa: CASSGGRGYGHNEQFF
CDR3nt: TGTGCCAGCAGCGGGGGACGCGGGTACGGTCACAATGAGCAGTTCTTC

v_gene: TRBV11-2
d_gene: TRBD2
abundance: few
j_gene: TRBJ2-1
CDR3aa: CASSPGLGVGEQFF
CDR3nt: TGTGCCAGCAGCCCGGGACTAGGAGTTGGTGAGCAGTTCTTC

v_gene: TRBV28
d_gene: -
abundance: many
j_gene: TRBJ1-2
CDR3aa: CASSSVTGYGYTF
CDR3nt: TGTGCCAGCAGTTCCGTGACAGGCTATGGCTACACCTTC

v_gene: TRBV11-2
d_gene: TRBD2
abundance: many
j_gene: TRBJ2-3
CDR3aa: CASSLDLAASGAGDTQYF
CDR3nt: TGTGCCAGCAGCTTAGATCTGGCTGCTAGCGGGGCGGGAGATACGCAGTATTTT

v_gene: TRBV11-3
d_gene: -
abundance: few
j_gene: TRBJ1-1
CDR3aa: CASSGGGPTEAFF
CDR3nt: TGTGCCAGCTCCGGCGGGGGTCCGACTGAAGCTTTCTTT

v_gene: TRBV11-2
d_gene: -
abundance: -
j_gene: TRBJ1-5
CDR3aa: CASSLGAYRGNQPQHF
CDR3nt: TGTGCCAGCAGCTTAGGAGCCTACCGAGGCAATCAGCCCCAGCATTTT